The T cell receptor (beta chain) under discussion was sequenced for a study of CD8 T cells in Susac syndrome. Sequencing of TCR beta was performed on blood CD8+ T cells and on blood CD4+ T cells. Each Susac syndrome patient had definite or probable disease by recently defined criteria. TEMRA cells were enriched by FACS, and CD4+ and CD8+ T cells were negatively isolated. The CDR3 consists of 13 residues. J lost 11 bases, V lost 1 base, and 8 bases had no gene match. Per germline, CDR1 GTSNPN and CDR2 SVGIG (reference sequence). After extraction with the RNeasy kit, roughly 0.5 to 1 ug of the RNA was reverse transcribed using random hexamers. TCRdb passed the immunoSEQ multiplex PCR reads through MiXCR, listing each CDR3 protein once. The sample consists of about 140,000 distinct CDR3 sequences, approximately 95% of them appearing once.

This rearrangement joins TRBV30 to TRBJ2-1; 7 nucleotides align to TRBD1. The sample comprised CD4+ T cells from PBMCs. The source is a human donor with Susac syndrome. CDR3: CAWSGYDRVKQFF. Written as DNA, the CDR3 is TGTGCCTGGAGTGGCTACGACAGGGTAAAGCAGTTCTTC.